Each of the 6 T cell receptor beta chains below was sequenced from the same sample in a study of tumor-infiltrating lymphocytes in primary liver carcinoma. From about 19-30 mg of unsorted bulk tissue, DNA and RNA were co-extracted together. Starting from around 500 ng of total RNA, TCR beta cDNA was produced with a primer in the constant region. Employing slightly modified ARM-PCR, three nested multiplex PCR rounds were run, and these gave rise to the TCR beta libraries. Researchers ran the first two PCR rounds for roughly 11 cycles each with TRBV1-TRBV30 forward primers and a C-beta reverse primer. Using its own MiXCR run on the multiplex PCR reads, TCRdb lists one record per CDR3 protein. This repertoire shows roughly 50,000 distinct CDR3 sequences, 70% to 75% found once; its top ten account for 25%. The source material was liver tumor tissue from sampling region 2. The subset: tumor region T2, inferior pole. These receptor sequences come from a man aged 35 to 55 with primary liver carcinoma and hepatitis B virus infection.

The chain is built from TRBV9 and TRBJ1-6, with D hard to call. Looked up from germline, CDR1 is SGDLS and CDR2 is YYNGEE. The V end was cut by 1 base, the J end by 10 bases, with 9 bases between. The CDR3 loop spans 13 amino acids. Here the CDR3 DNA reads TGTGCCAGCAGCGTAAGCGTCGGCTCACCCCTCCACTTT. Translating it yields CASSVSVGSPLHF.

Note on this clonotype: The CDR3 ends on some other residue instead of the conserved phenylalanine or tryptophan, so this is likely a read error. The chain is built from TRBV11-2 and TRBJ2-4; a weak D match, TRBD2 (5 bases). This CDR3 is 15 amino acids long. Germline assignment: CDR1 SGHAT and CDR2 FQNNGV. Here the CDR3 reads CASGLSSEGENIQYI. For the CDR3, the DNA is TGTGCCAGCGGCTTAAGTTCAGAGGGTGAAAATATTCAGTACATC.

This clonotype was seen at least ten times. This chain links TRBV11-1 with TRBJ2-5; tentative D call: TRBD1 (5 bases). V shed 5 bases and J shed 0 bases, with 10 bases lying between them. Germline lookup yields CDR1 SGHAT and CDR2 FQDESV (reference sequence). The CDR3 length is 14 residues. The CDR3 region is CASSRRVDQETQYF. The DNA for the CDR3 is TGTGCCAGCAGCCGCAGGGTAGACCAAGAGACCCAGTACTTC.

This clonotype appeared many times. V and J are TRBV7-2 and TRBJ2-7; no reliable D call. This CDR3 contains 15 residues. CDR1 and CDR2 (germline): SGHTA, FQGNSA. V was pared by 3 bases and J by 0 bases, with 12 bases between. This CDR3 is CASSLGQQLSYEQYF. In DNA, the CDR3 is TGTGCCAGCAGCTTGGGCCAGCAGCTCTCCTACGAGCAGTACTTC.

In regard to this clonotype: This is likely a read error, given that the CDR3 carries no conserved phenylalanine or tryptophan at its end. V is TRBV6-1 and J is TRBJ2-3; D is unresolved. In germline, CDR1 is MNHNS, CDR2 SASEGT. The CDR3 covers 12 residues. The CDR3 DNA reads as TGTGCCAGCAGTGCACGCACATATACGCAGTATCTT. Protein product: CASSARTYTQYL.

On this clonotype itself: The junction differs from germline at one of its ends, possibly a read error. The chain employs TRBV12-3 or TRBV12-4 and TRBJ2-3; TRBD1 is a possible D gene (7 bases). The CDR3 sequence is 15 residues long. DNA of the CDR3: TGTGCCAGCATCTTGTATAGCGGTGGGACAGATACACAGTATTTT. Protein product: CASILYSGGTDTQYF.